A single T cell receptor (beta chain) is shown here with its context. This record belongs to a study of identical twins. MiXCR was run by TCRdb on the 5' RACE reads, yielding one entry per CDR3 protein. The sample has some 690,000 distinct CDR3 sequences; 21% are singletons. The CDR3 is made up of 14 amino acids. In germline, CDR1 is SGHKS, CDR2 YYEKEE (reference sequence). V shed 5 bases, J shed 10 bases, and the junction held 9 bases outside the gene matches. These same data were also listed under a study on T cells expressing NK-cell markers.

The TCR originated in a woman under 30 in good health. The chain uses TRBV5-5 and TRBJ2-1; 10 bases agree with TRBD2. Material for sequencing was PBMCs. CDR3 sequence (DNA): TGTGCCAGCAGGAGGAGCGGGGGGGTCGGGGAGCAGTTCTTC. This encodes CASRRSGGVGEQFF.